What follows are 21 T cell receptor beta chains derived from one specimen sequenced in a study of CD8+ T cells in alopecia areata. It was cDNA, reverse transcribed from extracted RNA, that served as the sequencing template. The assay was immunoSEQ multiplex PCR, and TCRdb's table has in-frame clones only and misses some. The sample holds about 150,000 clones; 40% to 50% are singletons and the top ten take approximately 7%. Material: CD4+ T cells sorted from blood. The origin of the receptors is a human donor with alopecia areata.

J is TRBJ1-1 and V is TRBV30; the D is unclear. The germline gives CDR1 GTSNPN, CDR2 SVGIG (reference sequence). V was shortened by 2 bases and J by 6 bases, with 13 bases between the two germline ends. CDR3 length: 13 residues. The CDR3 spells CAWSPLTSSEAFF. In DNA, the CDR3 is TGTGCCTGGAGTCCACTAACCAGTTCTGAAGCTTTCTTT.

This chain uses TRBV25-1 with TRBJ2-6, with unresolved D. Germline assignment: CDR1 MGHDK and CDR2 SYGVNS. This CDR3 comprises 15 residues. The V end lost 2 bases, the J end lost 0 bases, and 5 bases lay between the germline ends. The CDR3 DNA reads as TGTGCCAGCAGTGAACGGCGCTCTGGGGCCAACGTCCTGACTTTC. It translates to CASSERRSGANVLTF.

This chain uses TRBV19 with TRBJ1-1; D call uncertain. The CDR3 is 15 amino acids. Trimming took 5 bases from V and 2 from J, leaving 15 bases between them. The germline CDR1 and CDR2 sequences are LNHDA and SQIVND (reference sequence). The CDR3 here is CASSSPGSRNTEAFF. As DNA, the CDR3 is TGTGCCAGTAGTTCCCCGGGCAGTCGAAACACTGAAGCTTTCTTT.

The rearrangement links TRBV27 to TRBJ1-4; possibly TRBD1 for D (5 bases). Trimming stripped 3 bases from V and 4 bases from J, with 9 bases between. This CDR3 is built from 14 residues. Germline CDR1 and CDR2: MNHEY and SMNVEV (reference sequence). The CDR3 nucleotides read TGTGCCAGCAGTTTTAGGGGCTTTAATGAAAAACTGTTTTTT. Residues: CASSFRGFNEKLFF.

The genes are TRBV18 and TRBJ2-5; 7 nucleotides match TRBD1. CDR1 and CDR2 (germline): KGHSH, LQKENI. Losses at the gene ends were 3 bases for V and 2 bases for J; bases not matched to a gene: 9. This CDR3 is 16 amino acids long. The CDR3 region is CASSPVRGQQQETQYF. In nucleotides, the CDR3 is TGTGCCAGCTCACCGGTTCGGGGACAGCAGCAAGAGACCCAGTACTTC.

The V and J genes are TRBV29-1 and TRBJ1-5, with D possibly matching TRBD1 (5 bases). Trimming pared 4 bases from V and 7 bases from J, leaving 23 bases between. This CDR3 has 16 residues. Germline lookup yields CDR1 SQVTM and CDR2 ANQGSEA. The CDR3 loop is CSVATTAGVGDQPQHF. CDR3 in DNA: TGCAGCGTTGCGACGACAGCGGGGGTCGGGGACCAGCCCCAGCATTTT. The full variable domain, rest sourced from reference TRBV29-1 and TRBJ1-5, is SAVISQKPSRDICQRGTSLTIQCQVDSQVTMMFWYRQQPGQSLTLIATANQGSEATYESGFVIDKFPISRPNLTFSTLTVSNMSPEDSSIYLCSVATTAGVGDQPQHFGDGTRLSIL.

The chain is built from TRBV5-6 and TRBJ2-2; 11 nucleotides line up with TRBD2. CDR1 is SGHDT and CDR2 is YYEEEE in the germline V gene. V was clipped by 4 bases and J by 8 bases; unmatched bases: 7. This CDR3 contains 15 residues. The CDR3 loop is CASSGTSGSIGELFF. In DNA form, the CDR3 reads TGTGCCAGCAGCGGGACTAGCGGATCCATTGGGGAGCTGTTTTTT. The entire variable domain, with the rest obtained from reference TRBV5-6 and TRBJ2-2, is as follows: DAGVTQSPTHLIKTRGQQVTLRCSPKSGHDTVSWYQQALGQGPQFIFQYYEEEERQRGNFPDRFSGHQFPNYSSELNVNALLLGDSALYLCASSGTSGSIGELFFGEGSRLTVL.

In regard to this clone: A much larger clone differs from this one at a single base, so this may be a read error. The chain combines TRBV10-3 with TRBJ2-7; 12 bases are a match to TRBD1. The CDR3 consists of 15 residues. Germline values: CDR1 ENHRY, CDR2 SYGVKD. The junction had 13 bases not matched to a gene; V was cut back by 7 bases and J by 9 bases. CDR3 coding DNA: TGTGCCATCACCCCGGGGGGGGACAGGGGGCCACTGCAGTACTTC. It encodes CAITPGGDRGPLQYF.

The gene calls are TRBV9 and TRBJ2-5, with 9 bases fitting TRBD1. Germline CDR1 reads SGDLS; CDR2 reads YYNGEE. The V gene end was trimmed by 2 bases and the J gene end by 7 bases; junction bases not matched to a gene: 3. The CDR3 totals 13 residues. The CDR3 loop reads CASSVGQGGTQYF. CDR3 sequence (DNA): TGTGCCAGCAGCGTGGGACAGGGCGGGACCCAGTACTTC.

The chain links TRBV28 to TRBJ2-5; 12 positions agree with TRBD2. V lost 4 bases and J lost 5; bases outside the gene matches: 5. Germline V gives CDR1 MDHEN, CDR2 SYDVKM. The CDR3 sequence is 15 residues long. The CDR3 nucleotides are TGTGCCAGCAGTTCTAGCGGGAGGGCCGGGGAGACCCAGTACTTC. Translated, it gives CASSSSGRAGETQYF. The full variable domain, completed using reference TRBV28 and TRBJ2-5, is DVKVTQSSRYLVKRTGEKVFLECVQDMDHENMFWYRQDPGLGLRLIYFSYDVKMKEKGDIPEGYSVSREKKERFSLILESASTNQTSMYLCASSSSGRAGETQYFGPGTRLLVL.

The chain combines TRBV14 with TRBJ2-1, with a possible D match to TRBD1 (6 bases). From germline, CDR1 is SGHDN and CDR2 FVKESK. The CDR3 sequence is 15 residues long. V gave up 4 bases and J gave up 2 bases, with 12 bases separating them. The CDR3: CASSLTGIPYNEQFF. For the CDR3, the DNA is TGTGCCAGCAGCCTCACAGGGATACCCTACAATGAGCAGTTCTTC.

The genes are TRBV9 and TRBJ2-5, with 13 bases that match TRBD2. The CDR3 is made up of 15 amino acids. Looked up from germline, CDR1 is SGDLS and CDR2 is YYNGEE. V gave up 4 bases and J gave up 4 bases; unmatched junction bases: 4. The CDR3 spells CASSQGLAGAETQYF. The CDR3 DNA is TGTGCCAGCAGCCAAGGACTAGCGGGAGCAGAGACCCAGTACTTC.

This clone has a handful of counts. The CDR3, as DNA: TGCGCCAGCAGCCAAAACGGGATTGGGTCGGAGACCCAGTACTTC. This encodes CASSQNGIGSETQYF. The rearrangement joins TRBV5-1 to TRBJ2-5; D possibly corresponds to TRBD2 (5 bases). Germline V gene lookup returns CDR1 SGHRS and CDR2 YFSETQ. The CDR3 is 15 residues long. The ends were cut back, 4 bases at V and 5 bases at J, with 18 bases in the middle.

The rearrangement joins TRBV5-1 to TRBJ2-5, with D possibly called TRBD1 or TRBD2 (6 bases each). V gave up 0 bases and J gave up 0 bases, with 12 bases separating them. Germline CDR1 is SGHRS and CDR2 is YFSETQ. The CDR3 covers 16 residues. This CDR3 reads CASSLGRDMYQETQYF. The DNA for the CDR3 is TGCGCCAGCAGCTTGGGGCGGGACATGTACCAAGAGACCCAGTACTTC.

This clone came up a few times. The V and J genes are TRBV4-1 and TRBJ2-7; D not certain. This CDR3 contains 14 residues. Germline V gene lookup returns CDR1 MGHRA and CDR2 YSYEKL. The germline V and J ends were trimmed by 1 base and 4 bases, with 11 bases remaining between them. CDR3 sequence reads: CASSQGEGTYEQYF. The DNA for the CDR3 is TGCGCCAGCAGCCAAGGGGAAGGAACTTACGAGCAGTACTTC.

The J gene is TRBJ1-1, the V gene TRBV30; the D is unclear. V was trimmed by 1 base and J by 0 bases, leaving 6 bases between them. The CDR3 has 13 residues. Germline V gene lookup returns CDR1 GTSNPN and CDR2 SVGIG (reference sequence). CDR3 sequence: CAWSARLNTEAFF. Written as DNA, the CDR3 is TGTGCCTGGAGTGCCAGACTGAACACTGAAGCTTTCTTT.

This clone was seen a few times. The chain has TRBV29-1 and TRBJ2-7; 9 nucleotides match TRBD1. V gave up 6 bases and J gave up 3 bases; unmatched junction bases: 6. The CDR3 is 13 amino acids. CDR1 is SQVTM, CDR2 ANQGSEA, per germline. The CDR3 protein is CSVQLDRGYEQYF. In nucleotides, the CDR3 is TGCAGCGTCCAGTTGGACAGGGGCTACGAGCAGTACTTC.

The V gene is TRBV11-3, the J gene TRBJ2-1, with D hard to call. V lost 3 bases, J lost 6 bases, and 12 bases lay in between. Per the germline V gene, CDR1 is SGHNT and CDR2 is YENEEA. The CDR3 covers 14 residues. Here the CDR3 DNA reads TGTGCCAGCAGCTTTAGAGACCGGGTCAATGAGCAGTTCTTC. Protein product: CASSFRDRVNEQFF.

This clone has a handful of counts. The chain recombines TRBV29-1 with TRBJ2-6, with D perhaps given as TRBD1 or TRBD2 (5 bases each). Trimming took off 4 bases at V and 2 bases at J, with 9 bases between the two ends. In germline, CDR1 is SQVTM, CDR2 ANQGSEA. The CDR3 loop spans 14 amino acids. In nucleotides, the CDR3 is TGCAGCGTTGTTAGAGGGGCTGGGGCCAACGTCCTGACTTTC. Its translation: CSVVRGAGANVLTF.

The chain links TRBV29-1 to TRBJ1-1; 9 nucleotides line up with TRBD1. Germline values: CDR1 SQVTM, CDR2 ANQGSEA. With V trimmed by 7 bases and J by 7 bases, 10 bases remained unmatched. This CDR3 spans 13 amino acids. The CDR3 reads CSGDRAGLGEAFF. The CDR3 DNA reads as TGCAGCGGGGACAGGGCCGGTTTGGGTGAAGCTTTCTTT.

The rearrangement uses TRBV6-5 and TRBJ1-1; D is unresolved. CDR1 is MNHEY and CDR2 is SVGAGI in the germline V gene. V lost 0 bases, J lost 0 bases, and 8 bases lay in between. CDR3 length: 15 amino acids. The CDR3 protein is CASSYSERVNTEAFF. DNA for the CDR3: TGTGCCAGCAGTTACTCGGAAAGGGTGAACACTGAAGCTTTCTTT.